Described below is a single TCR beta chain sequence and its context. This entry comes from a study of blood T cell repertoires in COVID-19. Germline CDR1 GTSNPN, CDR2 SVGIG (reference sequence). This CDR3 has 15 residues. V lost 3 bases, J lost 2 bases, and 7 bases stayed unmatched. Original handling: Using reference gene primer amplification, nucleated cell counts were estimated. TCRdb's copy holds only in-frame clones and misses some; the assay was immunoSEQ multiplex PCR. D and trimming come from the DNA, and the V and J calls and clone size come from that table. The table records 9,000 to 15,000 clones, around 79% of them present only once.

This TCR derives from an elderly man with acute or convalescent COVID-19. Sequenced sample: peripheral blood. The chain couples TRBV30 to TRBJ1-5, with 7 bases matching TRBD1. CDR3 in DNA: TGTGCCTGGAGGGCAGGGGGTTTTGGCAATCAGCCCCAGCATTTT. This gives the protein CAWRAGGFGNQPQHF.